This passage covers 17 T cell receptor beta chains from one sample sequenced in a study of cytomegalovirus exposure and HLA in healthy donors (dated by TCRdb to the late 2010s). Receptors were amplified or captured by the immunoSEQ multiplex PCR assay. For the multiplex PCR, a mixture combining 60 forward primers for TCR Vbeta segments and 13 reverse primers for TCR Jbeta segments was used. TCRdb retrieved this table from immuneACCESS and kept in-frame rearrangements only. Not all clones are present; in checked studies, unresolved V genes account for under half, and no reason is known for the remainder. The sample table lists 70,000 to 100,000 clones, approximately 80% of them with a count of one. Less than 40% of the sample is in the top ten clones. The sample comprised PBMCs. Every receptor here comes from a man aged 50-59 years in good health and CMV-seropositive.

This CDR3 is CASSFSLSYEQYF. CDR3 in DNA: TGTGCCAGCAGCTTTAGCCTCTCCTACGAGCAGTACTTC. The chain combines TRBV7-2 with TRBJ2-7; no clear D gene. This CDR3 has 13 amino acids. With 3 bases removed from V and 0 bases from J, the gap between germline ends came to 6 bases. The germline gives CDR1 SGHTA, CDR2 FQGNSA.

V and J are TRBV7-6 and TRBJ2-7; no clear D gene. Germline-derived CDR1 and CDR2 are SGHVS and FNYEAQ. With 2 bases removed from V and 2 bases from J, the gap between germline ends came to 13 bases. CDR3 length: 15 amino acids. CDR3 sequence: CASSLLGGHTYEQYF. As DNA, the CDR3 is TGTGCCAGCAGCTTACTCGGCGGCCATACCTACGAGCAGTACTTC. Complete variable domain (other parts from reference TRBV7-6 and TRBJ2-7): GAGVSQSPRYKVTKRGQDVALRCDPISGHVSLYWYRQALGQGPEFLTYFNYEAQQDKSGLPNDRFSAERPEGSISTLTIQRTEQRDSAMYRCASSLLGGHTYEQYFGPGTRLTVT.

This clone was seen a few times. The chain recombines TRBV7-2 with TRBJ2-3; 8 nucleotides line up with TRBD2. V lost 4 bases, J lost 0 bases, and 15 bases stayed unmatched. Germline V lookup: CDR1 SGHTA, CDR2 FQGNSA. There are 19 residues in the CDR3. The chain's CDR3 is CASSSSLLTSGGSTDTQYF. The CDR3 DNA sequence: TGTGCCAGCAGCTCCTCCCTCCTCACTAGCGGAGGTAGCACAGATACGCAGTATTTT.

This chain uses TRBV6-1 with TRBJ2-5; D not certain. The DNA matches TRBJ2-7 better at its end, which makes the J call doubtful. There are 13 residues in the CDR3. The germline CDR1 and CDR2 sequences are MNHNS and SASEGT. The CDR3 nucleotides read TGTGCCAGCAGGCCCGATTCGGGTTCCGAGCAGTACTTC. Protein product: CASRPDSGSEQYF.

This clone was recorded once. The chain is built from TRBV25-1 and TRBJ2-7; D might be TRBD2 (6 bases). The germline V gene has CDR1 MGHDK and CDR2 SYGVNS. The CDR3 extends over 14 amino acids. Trimming left V 6 bases short and J 5 bases short, with 17 bases between. CDR3 bases: TGTGCCAGCAGCGCGTGGTCGGGCGGGGACGAGCAGTACTTC. Translated: CASSAWSGGDEQYF.

CDR3 sequence: CASSVGQGPGELFF. The CDR3 DNA follows: TGTGCCAGCAGCGTAGGGCAGGGCCCCGGGGAGCTGTTTTTT. The V and J genes are TRBV9 and TRBJ2-2, with D tentatively TRBD1 (5 bases). Germline CDR1 reads SGDLS; CDR2 reads YYNGEE. V was clipped by 0 bases and J by 6 bases, with 9 bases between them. This CDR3 comprises 14 residues.

This clone was detected only a few times. The chain links TRBV10-2 to TRBJ2-2; 8 nucleotides agree with TRBD1. The V gene's germline CDR1 is WSHSY and CDR2 SAAADI. V lost 3 bases to trimming and J lost 0 bases; unmatched junction nucleotides: 6. The CDR3 is made up of 17 amino acids. The CDR3 loop is CASSETGGYANTGELFF. CDR3 coding DNA: TGCGCCAGCAGTGAAACAGGGGGGTACGCGAACACCGGGGAGCTGTTTTTT.

This sequence joins TRBV18 and TRBJ1-4; no definite D call. V dropped 3 bases and J dropped 7 bases, with 6 bases sitting between them. Germline-derived CDR1 and CDR2 are KGHSH and LQKENI. This CDR3 comprises 12 residues. CDR3 sequence reads: CASSPSGEKLFF. CDR3 bases: TGTGCCAGCTCACCCAGCGGTGAAAAACTGTTTTTT.

The V gene is TRBV5-1, the J gene TRBJ1-2, with TRBD1 matching 8 bases. This CDR3 is 19 amino acids long. The V gene end was trimmed by 2 bases and the J gene end by 4 bases; junction bases not matched to a gene: 19. Germline V CDR1 and CDR2: SGHRS, YFSETQ. The CDR3 loop reads CASSFDGHPPSGGVYGYTF. CDR3 nucleotide sequence: TGCGCCAGCAGCTTCGACGGTCACCCCCCTTCAGGGGGCGTCTATGGCTACACCTTC.

The genes are TRBV25-1 and TRBJ1-1; the match to TRBD1 covers 10 bases. Looked up from germline, CDR1 is MGHDK and CDR2 is SYGVNS. This CDR3 is built from 15 residues. Trimming at V came to 5 bases and at J to 4 bases, leaving 7 bases not matched to a gene. CDR3 region: CASSWTGGGGTEAFF. In DNA, the CDR3 is TGTGCCAGCAGTTGGACAGGGGGTGGTGGCACTGAAGCTTTCTTT.

The chain carries TRBV27 and TRBJ2-2, with a weak D call TRBD1 (8 bases). This CDR3 has 19 residues. V lost 7 bases to trimming and J lost 5 bases, with 29 bases between them. The germline V gene has CDR1 MNHEY and CDR2 SMNVEV (reference sequence). CDR3 sequence reads: CASTPQGAREAGKTGELFF. The CDR3 coding sequence is TGTGCCAGCACCCCCCAGGGGGCGCGGGAAGCGGGAAAAACCGGGGAGCTGTTTTTT.

The V and J genes are TRBV18 and TRBJ2-3, with 7 bases aligning to TRBD1. The V and J ends lost 1 base and 3 bases, in that order; junction bases with no gene match: 7. The CDR3 length is 16 residues. Per germline, CDR1 KGHSH and CDR2 LQKENI. The CDR3 is CASSPLGEGATDTQYF. For the CDR3, the DNA is TGTGCCAGCTCACCACTAGGCGAGGGGGCAACAGATACGCAGTATTTT.

The rearrangement joins TRBV7-8 to TRBJ2-6, with 7 nucleotides matching TRBD1. The CDR3 runs 18 residues. Germline CDR1 and CDR2: SGHVS and FQNEAQ. Losses at the gene ends were 3 bases for V and 2 bases for J; bases not matched to a gene: 10. Here the CDR3 DNA reads TGTGCCAGCAGCTTCCAAAGGGGGCGCCGCCCTGGGGCCAACGTCCTGACTTTC. It is translated as CASSFQRGRRPGANVLTF.

This clone was counted between two and nine times. J is TRBJ2-1 and V is TRBV5-4, with 11 bases matching TRBD2. The germline V gene has CDR1 SGHNT and CDR2 YYREEE (reference sequence). V lost 1 base and J lost 15; bases outside the gene matches: 3. The CDR3 is 12 residues long. The chain's CDR3 is CASSLPSGRPFF. The CDR3 region has the DNA TGTGCCAGCAGCTTGCCTAGCGGGAGGCCGTTCTTC. The whole variable domain, filled in from reference TRBV5-4 and TRBJ2-1, reads ETGVTQSPTHLIKTRGQQVTLRCSSQSGHNTVSWYQQALGQGPQFIFQYYREEENGRGNFPPRFSGLQFPNYSSELNVNALELDDSALYLCASSLPSGRPFFGPGTRLTVL.

The rearrangement links TRBV5-1 to TRBJ1-4; 7 nucleotides match TRBD1. Germline V lookup: CDR1 SGHRS, CDR2 YFSETQ. The CDR3 loop spans 14 amino acids. The V and J ends lost 7 bases and 7 bases, in that order; junction bases with no gene match: 10. CDR3 sequence (DNA): TGCGCCAGCGGCCGGACAGGTTCTAGTGAAAAACTGTTTTTT. This sequence encodes CASGRTGSSEKLFF.

The chain is built from TRBV4-2 and TRBJ1-3; TRBD1 might be the D (5 bases). V shed 1 base and J shed 4 bases, with 14 bases lying between them. The V gene's germline CDR1 is LGHNA and CDR2 YNFKEQ. The CDR3 has 16 amino acids. This CDR3 is CASSQVFSDRGNTIYF. The CDR3 coding sequence is TGTGCCAGCAGCCAAGTTTTCTCTGACAGAGGAAACACCATATATTTT.

The chain uses TRBV11-3 and TRBJ2-2, with 10 bases identical to TRBD2. Per the germline V gene, CDR1 is SGHNT and CDR2 is YENEEA. The CDR3 sequence is 16 residues long. With V trimmed by 5 bases and J by 2 bases, 5 bases remained unmatched. CDR3 in amino acids: CASSDRLAGNTGELFF. The CDR3 nucleotides read TGTGCCAGCAGCGACAGACTAGCGGGTAACACCGGGGAGCTGTTTTTT.